This T cell receptor beta chain was identified during a study of CD8+CD57+ T cells in acquired aplastic anemia. Study-wide context: The DNA of sorted CD4+ and CD8+ cells averaged 3.2 ug. Study outcomes and limitations: Roughly 30 CD8+ CDR3 sequences occurred in both the patients and the controls. For CD8+ Simpson's diversity, patients and controls showed no significant difference.

The study profiled TCR beta VDJ and CDR3 using genomic DNA as template. TCRdb called the reads again in MiXCR, with one record for every CDR3 protein. The repertoire holds roughly 180,000 distinct CDR3 sequences, with roughly 65% as singletons. V lost 3 bases and J 7 bases, leaving 8 bases between the germline ends. CDR1 and CDR2 (germline): KGHDR, SFDVKD. The CDR3 length is 13 residues. Previously, flow cytometry had revealed CD8+CD57+ cell expansion in the patients chosen for sequencing. Patients uniformly had severe acquired aplastic anemia. Worth noting for this clonotype: The antigen remains undetermined.

The V call is TRBV24-1, the J call TRBJ2-2; D remains ambiguous. Sequencing was done on a sample of sorted CD4+, CD8+, or CD8+CD57+ T cells (not recorded which) from PBMCs. This TCR came from a human donor with aplastic anemia. For the CDR3, the DNA is TGTGCCACCAGTGATGGGTCTGGCGGGGAGCTGTTTTTT. This encodes CATSDGSGGELFF.